The 10 T cell receptor beta chains presented below share a single source sample, sequenced in a study of blood T cell repertoires in COVID-19. Clones were sequenced by immunoSEQ multiplex PCR, and TCRdb holds only the in-frame ones, with some missing. The data show roughly 140,000 clones, approximately 90% seen once. The sequenced material came from peripheral blood. The receptors stem from a woman aged 55-69 years with active COVID-19.

CDR3 nucleotides: TGTGCCAGCAGCCCAGGCAGGGCCTACGAGCAGTACTTC. Amino acids: CASSPGRAYEQYF. The V gene is TRBV5-6, the J gene TRBJ2-7; tentatively, D is TRBD1 (5 bases). The germline V and J ends were trimmed by 4 bases and 2 bases, with 10 bases remaining between them. The CDR3 extends over 13 amino acids. Germline-derived CDR1 and CDR2 are SGHDT and YYEEEE.

The genes are TRBV7-3 and TRBJ2-3; 9 nucleotides line up with TRBD1. J was trimmed by 4 bases and V by 6 bases; bases with no gene match: 8. Germline V lookup: CDR1 SGHTA, CDR2 FQGTGA. This CDR3 contains 15 residues. CDR3 residues: CASSRDRAYADTQYF. The CDR3 DNA follows: TGTGCCAGCAGTCGGGACAGGGCATACGCAGATACGCAGTATTTT. Filled out from reference TRBV7-3 and TRBJ2-3, the complete variable domain reads GAGVSQTPSNKVTEKGKYVELRCDPISGHTALYWYRQSLGQGPEFLIYFQGTGAADDSGLPNDRFFAVRPEGSVSTLKIQRTERGDSAVYLCASSRDRAYADTQYFGPGTRLTVL.

The chain joins TRBV28 to TRBJ2-4; D is unclear. The V and J ends lost 6 bases and 0 bases respectively, with 12 bases between them. CDR3 length equals 15 residues. CDR1 is MDHEN, CDR2 SYDVKM, per germline. CDR3 in amino acids: CASSLVLLAKNIQYF. CDR3 nucleotide sequence: TGTGCCAGCAGCCTAGTTTTACTAGCCAAAAACATTCAGTACTTC.

This chain uses TRBV2 with TRBJ2-7, with 8 bases fitting TRBD2. CDR3 size: 13 residues. Germline values: CDR1 SNHLY, CDR2 FYNNEI. V lost 9 bases, J lost 0 bases, and 4 bases stayed unmatched. CDR3 region: CASQGLGSYEQYF. CDR3 coding DNA: TGTGCCAGTCAGGGACTAGGCTCCTACGAGCAGTACTTC. The variable domain in full, completed from reference TRBV2 and TRBJ2-7, reads EPEVTQTPSHQVTQMGQEVILRCVPISNHLYFYWYRQILGQKVEFLVSFYNNEISEKSEIFDDQFSVERPDGSNFTLKIRSTKLEDSAMYFCASQGLGSYEQYFGPGTRLTVT.

The chain joins TRBV3-1 (or the pseudogene TRBV3-2) to TRBJ2-3; possibly TRBD2 for D (5 bases). There are 17 residues in the CDR3. Trimming shortened V by 1 base and J by 0 bases, and 14 bases separated the two germline ends. The germline V gene has CDR1 LGHDT and CDR2 YNNKEL (reference sequence). CDR3 protein: CASSQGALSGSTDTQYF. The CDR3 region has the DNA TGTGCCAGCAGCCAAGGAGCCCTAAGCGGAAGCACAGATACGCAGTATTTT.

CDR3 region: CASSPVSSGRADTQYF. DNA for the CDR3: TGCGCCAGCAGTCCTGTCTCTAGCGGGAGGGCAGATACGCAGTATTTT. This chain connects TRBV5-1 to TRBJ2-3, with 12 bases fitting TRBD2. The CDR3 sequence is 16 residues long. V was pared by 5 bases and J by 4 bases, with 8 bases of the junction left unmatched. Germline V gene lookup returns CDR1 SGHRS and CDR2 YFSETQ.

The chain recombines TRBV6-5 with TRBJ2-1; a possible D gene is TRBD2 (5 bases). The CDR3 runs to 13 residues. Germline CDR1 reads MNHEY; CDR2 reads SVGAGI. V was pared by 2 bases and J by 9 bases, with 11 bases between. CDR3 sequence: CASSYDWGVEQFF. The DNA for the CDR3 is TGTGCCAGCAGTTACGATTGGGGAGTTGAGCAGTTCTTC.

In nucleotides, the CDR3 is TGTGCCAGCAGTTTGGGTCAGGGGGCCTACGAGCAGTACTTC. Translated: CASSLGQGAYEQYF. The rearrangement links TRBV27 to TRBJ2-7, with TRBD1 matching over 7 bases. The ends lost 3 bases at V and 2 bases at J; junction bases unmatched: 4. The germline V gene encodes CDR1 MNHEY and CDR2 SMNVEV (reference sequence). This CDR3 is built from 14 residues.

This chain links TRBV7-3 with TRBJ2-1; possibly TRBD2 for D (5 bases). Germline CDR1 reads SGHTA; CDR2 reads FQGTGA. Trimming removed 2 bases at V and 1 base at J, with 9 bases between. There are 15 residues in the CDR3. CDR3 region: CASSLGVASYNEQFF. DNA of the CDR3: TGTGCCAGCAGCTTAGGGGTAGCGTCCTACAATGAGCAGTTCTTC.

The DNA of the CDR3 is TGTGCCACCGAGGGGACAGGGGGAAATCAGCCCCAGCATTTT. Translating it yields CATEGTGGNQPQHF. The chain combines TRBV10-3 with TRBJ1-5; 11 bases fit TRBD1. V was clipped by 10 bases and J by 4 bases; unmatched bases: 6. The CDR3 extends over 14 amino acids. Germline CDR1 reads ENHRY; CDR2 reads SYGVKD.